Listed below are T cell receptor beta chains from one sample, sequenced in a study of control samples from healthy donors and cancer patients. This table comes from immunoSEQ multiplex PCR, and its TCRdb copy is limited to in-frame clones, with some not included. The profile shows around 110,000 clones, about 94% of them singletons. Input material: blood. All receptors derive from a man aged 25-45 years in good health. Both conserved end residues are part of each CDR3. The D gene is left open where the match is weak.

V gene | D gene | CDR3 protein
TRBV18 | TRBD1 | CASSETSPLTGGEKLFF
TRBV30 | TRBD1 | CAWSVPGGRFRNGYTF
TRBV6-5 | . | CASSYSVVFTGELFF
TRBV15 | . | CATSRDLGNNYGYTF
TRBV28 | . | CASSHPELGSSDNEQFF
TRBV14 | . | CASSQEVTATWGNTGELFF
TRBV18 | . | CASSRAQDTQYF
TRBV3-1/TRBV3-2 | . | CASSQDPPVGEQFF
TRBV6-1 | TRBD2 | CASSEAGTSGGWSDTQYF
TRBV2 | TRBD1 | CASSGGDSPYNEQFF
TRBV5-1 | . | CASSQSETGELFF
TRBV5-1 | . | CASSSGGTGPNSPLHF
TRBV2 | TRBD1 | CASGGPMVDTQYF
TRBV7-9 | . | CASSWSGTANTEAFF
TRBV6-5 | . | CASSFQGRGKTQYF
TRBV5-8 | . | CASSPSRGRQETQYF
TRBV7-8 | . | CASSPVAPPNNEQFF
TRBV19 | . | CASSSREPQETQYF
TRBV5-6 | . | CASSRSGSISGNTIYF
TRBV6-6 | TRBD2 | CASSPPPGLAGGPSEQYF
TRBV6-5 | . | CASSYSKDQETQYF
TRBV9 | TRBD1 | CASSPWTGGGQNTEAFF